The 11 T cell receptor beta chains presented below share a single source sample, sequenced in a study of T cells in Graves' hyperthyroidism and ophthalmopathy. Template material for amplifying TCR beta CDR3 regions consisted of RNA transcripts. TCR CDR3 regions were first amplified by RT-PCR with HTBI primers. MiXCR, run by TCRdb on the multiplex PCR reads, gives a single entry per CDR3 protein. The sample gives some 690,000 distinct CDR3 sequences, 15% to 20% of which show up once; roughly 15% is in the top ten. Sequences were obtained from blood. Receptor source: a man over 45 with Graves' hyperthyroidism.

This chain uses TRBV18 with TRBJ2-1; D is perhaps TRBD2 (5 bases). The V gene lost 3 bases and the J gene lost 7 bases, with 10 bases spanning the gap. The CDR3 has 13 amino acids. CDR1 is KGHSH, CDR2 LQKENI, per germline. This CDR3 reads CASSPLRGNEQFF. For the CDR3, the DNA is TGTGCCAGCTCACCGCTCCGAGGGAATGAGCAGTTCTTC.

This clonotype was recorded a few times. This chain uses TRBV3-1 with TRBJ2-3; no firm D call. CDR3 size: 13 residues. Trimming took 1 base from V and 5 from J, leaving 7 bases between them. CDR1 is LGHDT, CDR2 YNNKEL, per germline (reference sequence). This CDR3 is CASSQVARDTQYF. CDR3 DNA: TGTGCCAGCAGCCAAGTGGCCCGAGATACGCAGTATTTT.

This clonotype was seen repeatedly, ten times or more. This chain uses TRBV28 with TRBJ1-2; D is ambiguous. This CDR3 contains 12 residues. Germline V gene sequence: CDR1 MDHEN, CDR2 SYDVKM. V lost 7 bases and J 1 base, leaving 7 bases between the germline ends. The CDR3, as DNA: TGTGCCAGCACTTCTTATAACTATGGCTACACCTTC. Encoded protein: CASTSYNYGYTF.

The chain couples TRBV30 to TRBJ2-7; no reliable D call. Trimming took 2 bases from V and 5 from J, leaving 10 bases between them. The CDR3 length is 12 residues. Germline CDR1 GTSNPN, CDR2 SVGIG (reference sequence). The CDR3 spells CAWSLLRNEQYF. The CDR3 DNA sequence: TGTGCCTGGAGTCTCCTTCGAAACGAGCAGTACTTC.

This clonotype was counted ten times or more. The J gene is TRBJ2-7, the V gene TRBV2, with TRBD2 as a possible D gene (5 bases). Per germline, CDR1 SNHLY and CDR2 FYNNEI. Trimming removed 7 bases at V and 5 bases at J, with 21 bases between. The CDR3 is 15 residues long. The DNA for the CDR3 is TGTGCCAGCATTAAAGAGGGCCAGACGGTCCACGAGCAGTACTTC. Translation gives CASIKEGQTVHEQYF. The variable domain in full, with the rest retrieved from reference TRBV2 and TRBJ2-7, is EPEVTQTPSHQVTQMGQEVILRCVPISNHLYFYWYRQILGQKVEFLVSFYNNEISEKSEIFDDQFSVERPDGSNFTLKIRSTKLEDSAMYFCASIKEGQTVHEQYFGPGTRLTVT.

The chain is built from TRBV5-1 and TRBJ2-3; D is perhaps TRBD1 or TRBD2 (5 bases each). The CDR3 contains 15 residues. V lost 3 bases and J 4 bases, leaving 15 bases between the germline ends. Germline CDR1 is SGHRS and CDR2 is YFSETQ. The CDR3 loop reads CASSSGPGAADTQYF. CDR3 nucleotide sequence: TGCGCCAGCAGCTCAGGACCCGGGGCGGCAGATACGCAGTATTTT.

This clonotype was detected only a few times. The CDR3 sequence: CASSLGDSPTDTQYF. For the CDR3, the DNA is TGCGCCAGCAGCTTGGGGGACAGCCCCACAGATACGCAGTATTTT. The J gene is TRBJ2-3, the V gene TRBV5-1; 7 bases align to TRBD1. CDR3 size: 15 residues. Trimming took 0 bases from V and 2 from J; bases not matched to a gene: 3. CDR1 and CDR2 from the germline V gene are SGHRS and YFSETQ.

Note on this clonotype: This may arise from a read error, as a much more abundant clone is one base away. The rearrangement joins TRBV28 to TRBJ1-1, with D perhaps matching TRBD1 (6 bases). The CDR3 loop spans 14 amino acids. V gave up 10 bases and J gave up 7 bases, with 22 bases separating them. The V gene's germline CDR1 is MDHEN and CDR2 SYDVKM. In DNA, the CDR3 is TGTGCCACCAGCAACCCGGGACACTACAATGAAGCTTTCTTT. Protein product: CATSNPGHYNEAFF.

The table lists this clonotype with many counts. This rearrangement joins TRBV2 to TRBJ2-4; the D gene is possibly TRBD2 (5 bases). The CDR3 runs 17 residues. Germline values: CDR1 SNHLY, CDR2 FYNNEI. V was cut by 1 base and J by 0 bases, with 13 bases left in between. CDR3 loop: CASSEGGRRIAKNIQYF. CDR3 sequence (DNA): TGTGCCAGCAGTGAAGGAGGGAGACGGATAGCCAAAAACATTCAGTACTTC.

This clonotype was seen a few times. This chain links TRBV25-1 with TRBJ1-1; the match to TRBD1 covers 8 bases. The CDR3 runs 13 residues. J was trimmed by 2 bases and V by 7 bases; bases with no gene match: 3. Germline V gene sequence: CDR1 MGHDK, CDR2 SYGVNS. CDR3 nucleotide sequence: TGTGCCAGCAAGGACAGGGTAAACACTGAAGCTTTCTTT. Amino acid sequence: CASKDRVNTEAFF. Looking up the rest from reference TRBV25-1 and TRBJ1-1 gives the full variable domain: EADIYQTPRYLVIGTGKKITLECSQTMGHDKMYWYQQDPGMELHLIHYSYGVNSTEKGDLSSESTVSRIRTEHFPLTLESARPSHTSQYLCASKDRVNTEAFFGQGTRLTVV.

The chain couples TRBV12-5 to TRBJ1-2; D may be TRBD1 (5 bases). V lost 2 bases to trimming and J lost 4 bases, with 11 bases between them. CDR1 LGHNT and CDR2 FRNRAP come from the germline V gene. The CDR3 totals 14 residues. The CDR3 region is CASGLPPDSYGYTF. CDR3 in DNA: TGTGCTAGTGGTTTGCCTCCCGACAGCTATGGCTACACCTTC. The variable domain in full, completed from reference TRBV12-5 and TRBJ1-2, reads DARVTQTPRHKVTEMGQEVTMRCQPILGHNTVFWYRQTMMQGLELLAYFRNRAPLDDSGMPKDRFSAEMPDATLATLKIQPSEPRDSAVYFCASGLPPDSYGYTFGSGTRLTVV.